A selection of T cell receptor beta chains follows, all from one sample in a study of blood T cell repertoires in COVID-19. The protocol was immunoSEQ multiplex PCR, while the TCRdb copy is restricted to in-frame clones and leaves out a portion. This sample has some 96,000 clones, with approximately 90% found just once. Sequences were obtained from peripheral blood. These receptors all come from a man between 50 and 59 years old with active COVID-19. The CDR3 runs from the conserved cysteine through the conserved F or W. D genes are given only for firm matches. The size of a clone is reported for some rows only, either as once, few or many, or as a class for expanded clones.

clone size | J gene | CDR3 length | D gene | V gene | CDR3 protein | CDR3 DNA
- | TRBJ2-3 | 16 | TRBD2 | TRBV5-1 | CASSLRRGGSTDTQYF | TGCGCCAGCAGCTTGAGGCGGGGGGGTTCCACAGATACGCAGTATTTT
- | TRBJ2-1 | 12 | - | TRBV5-6 | CASSLLSSEQFF | TGTGCCAGCAGCTTGCTTTCGAGTGAGCAGTTCTTC
- | TRBJ2-3 | 15 | TRBD1 | TRBV6-1 | CASSERGTDTDTQYF | TGTGCCAGCAGTGAAAGAGGGACAGACACAGATACGCAGTATTTT
- | TRBJ2-3 | 15 | TRBD1 | TRBV19 | CASSTRQGRTDTQYF | TGTGCCAGTAGTACCCGACAGGGGCGGACAGATACGCAGTATTTT
- | TRBJ2-7 | 12 | TRBD2 | TRBV2 | CASIGGGYEQYF | TGTGCCAGCATCGGGGGGGGCTACGAGCAGTACTTC
- | TRBJ2-1 | 12 | - | TRBV13 | CASSPASNEQFF | TGTGCCAGCAGCCCAGCTAGCAATGAGCAGTTCTTC
- | TRBJ2-3 | 17 | TRBD2 | TRBV7-9 | CASSLAGTSGPPDTQYF | TGTGCCAGCAGCTTAGCGGGTACTAGCGGGCCTCCAGATACGCAGTATTTT
once | TRBJ2-1 | 16 | - | TRBV10-3 | CAISESEGRYSNEQFF | TGTGCCATCAGTGAGTCGGAGGGACGTTACTCCAATGAGCAGTTCTTC
- | TRBJ1-2 | 14 | - | TRBV19 | CASSIKGSPMGYTF | TGTGCCAGTAGTATTAAGGGGTCTCCTATGGGCTACACCTTC
- | TRBJ2-3 | 14 | - | TRBV25-1 | CASSIQTGANTQYF | TGTGCCAGCAGTATACAGACGGGAGCAAATACGCAGTATTTT
- | TRBJ2-2 | 13 | - | TRBV21-1 | CASNRQGAGELFF | TGTGCCAGTAACCGACAGGGGGCCGGGGAGCTGTTTTTT
- | TRBJ2-5 | 14 | - | TRBV11-2 | CATKRSDGFETQYF | TGTGCCACCAAGAGAAGCGACGGTTTCGAGACCCAGTACTTC
- | TRBJ1-2 | 12 | - | TRBV19 | CASSFERYGYTF | TGTGCCTCCTCCTTCGAACGGTATGGCTACACCTTC
- | TRBJ1-3 | 16 | TRBD1 | TRBV18 | CASSPFAEGAENTIYF | TGTGCCAGCTCACCATTTGCGGAGGGGGCAGAAAACACCATATATTTT
- | TRBJ2-1 | 16 | TRBD2 | TRBV7-2 | CASSWQGTSGNNEQFF | TGTGCCAGCAGCTGGCAGGGGACTAGCGGGAACAATGAGCAGTTCTTC
- | TRBJ2-1 | 14 | TRBD2 | TRBV27 | CASSLFLAGNEQFF | TGTGCCAGCAGTTTATTTTTAGCGGGTAATGAGCAGTTCTTC
- | TRBJ2-3 | 16 | - | TRBV11-2 | CASSFRESTNTDTQYF | TGTGCCAGCAGCTTTCGCGAATCCACGAACACAGATACGCAGTATTTT
- | TRBJ2-1 | 15 | - | TRBV29-1 | CSVEDLRSSAYEQFF | TGCAGCGTTGAAGATCTTCGCTCCTCTGCGTATGAGCAGTTCTTC
- | TRBJ2-1 | 17 | TRBD2 | TRBV15 | CATSRGRGTSEYNEQFF | TGTGCCACCAGCAGAGGACGGGGGACTAGCGAGTACAATGAGCAGTTCTTC
- | TRBJ2-1 | 14 | - | TRBV25-1 | CASSEYRVPDEQFF | TGTGCCAGCAGTGAATACAGGGTTCCGGATGAGCAGTTCTTC
- | TRBJ1-4 | 13 | - | TRBV5-8 | CASAEMTNEKLFF | TGTGCATCAGCGGAGATGACTAATGAAAAACTGTTTTTT
- | TRBJ2-7 | 14 | TRBD2 | TRBV11-2 | CASSLRGGSYEQYF | TGTGCCAGCAGCTTACGGGGGGGATCCTACGAGCAGTACTTC
few | TRBJ2-2 | 14 | - | TRBV7-3 | CASSFNEGVGELFF | TGTGCCAGCAGCTTCAACGAGGGGGTCGGGGAGCTGTTTTTT
once | TRBJ1-5 | 15 | TRBD1 | TRBV4-1 | CASSLGQDSNQPQHF | TGCGCCAGCAGTCTAGGACAGGATAGCAATCAGCCCCAGCATTTT
- | TRBJ1-1 | 13 | - | TRBV18 | CASRGQPNTEAFF | TGTGCCAGCCGTGGACAACCGAACACTGAAGCTTTCTTT
- | TRBJ2-3 | 16 | - | TRBV5-1 | CASSRQTQTSTDTQYF | TGCGCCAGCAGCCGACAGACACAGACTAGCACAGATACGCAGTATTTT
- | TRBJ2-1 | 15 | - | TRBV7-7 | CASSLDGQTYNEQFF | TGTGCCAGCAGCTTAGACGGACAGACCTACAATGAGCAGTTCTTC